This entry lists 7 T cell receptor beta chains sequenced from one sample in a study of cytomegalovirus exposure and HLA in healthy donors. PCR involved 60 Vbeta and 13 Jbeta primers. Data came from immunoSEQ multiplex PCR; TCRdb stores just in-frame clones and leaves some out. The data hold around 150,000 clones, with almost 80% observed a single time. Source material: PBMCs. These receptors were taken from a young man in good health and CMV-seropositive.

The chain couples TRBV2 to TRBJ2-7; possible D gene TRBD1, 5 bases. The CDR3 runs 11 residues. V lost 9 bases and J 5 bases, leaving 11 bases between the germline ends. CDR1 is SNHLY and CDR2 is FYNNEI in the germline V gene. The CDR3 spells CARGKGDEQYF. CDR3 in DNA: TGTGCCAGGGGAAAAGGGGACGAGCAGTACTTC.

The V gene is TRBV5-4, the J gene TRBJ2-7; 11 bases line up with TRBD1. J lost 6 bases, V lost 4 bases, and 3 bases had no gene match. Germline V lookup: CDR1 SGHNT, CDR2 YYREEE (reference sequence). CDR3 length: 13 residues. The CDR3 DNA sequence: TGTGCCAGCAGCCGGACAGGGGGCGGCGAGCAGTACTTC. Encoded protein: CASSRTGGGEQYF.

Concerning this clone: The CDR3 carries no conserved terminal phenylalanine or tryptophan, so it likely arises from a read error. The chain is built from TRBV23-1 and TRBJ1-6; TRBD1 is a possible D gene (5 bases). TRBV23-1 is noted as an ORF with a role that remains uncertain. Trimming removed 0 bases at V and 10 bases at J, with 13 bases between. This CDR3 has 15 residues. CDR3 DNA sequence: TGCGCCAGCAGTCAATCTGGAGCTGGGGGGTCACCCCTCCACCTT. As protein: CASSQSGAGGSPLHL.

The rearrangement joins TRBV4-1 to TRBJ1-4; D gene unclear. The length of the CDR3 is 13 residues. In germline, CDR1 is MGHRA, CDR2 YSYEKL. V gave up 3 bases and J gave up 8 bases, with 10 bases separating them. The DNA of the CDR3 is TGCGCCAGCAGCCACACCTTCCGGGAAAAACTGTTTTTT. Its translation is CASSHTFREKLFF.

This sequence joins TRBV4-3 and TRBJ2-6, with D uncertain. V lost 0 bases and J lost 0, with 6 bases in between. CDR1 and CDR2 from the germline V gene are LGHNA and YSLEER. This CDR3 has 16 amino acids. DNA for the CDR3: TGCGCCAGCAGCCAAGATATCGGCTCTGGGGCCAACGTCCTGACTTTC. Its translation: CASSQDIGSGANVLTF.

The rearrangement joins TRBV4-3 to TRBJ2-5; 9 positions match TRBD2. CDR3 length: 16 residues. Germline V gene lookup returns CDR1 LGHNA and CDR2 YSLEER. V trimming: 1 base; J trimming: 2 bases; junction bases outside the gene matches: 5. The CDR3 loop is CASSQGSGGRQETQYF. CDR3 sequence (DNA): TGCGCCAGCAGCCAAGGTAGCGGGGGCCGGCAAGAGACCCAGTACTTC.

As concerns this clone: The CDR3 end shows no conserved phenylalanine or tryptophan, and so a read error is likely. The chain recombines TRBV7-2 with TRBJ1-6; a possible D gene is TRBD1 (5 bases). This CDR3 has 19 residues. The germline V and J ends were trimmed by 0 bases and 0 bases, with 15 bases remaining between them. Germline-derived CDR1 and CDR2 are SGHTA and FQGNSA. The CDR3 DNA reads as TGTGCCAGCAGCTTAGCGTCGAGCCGGGGGTCCTCCTATAATTCACCCCTCCACCTT. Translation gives CASSLASSRGSSYNSPLHL.